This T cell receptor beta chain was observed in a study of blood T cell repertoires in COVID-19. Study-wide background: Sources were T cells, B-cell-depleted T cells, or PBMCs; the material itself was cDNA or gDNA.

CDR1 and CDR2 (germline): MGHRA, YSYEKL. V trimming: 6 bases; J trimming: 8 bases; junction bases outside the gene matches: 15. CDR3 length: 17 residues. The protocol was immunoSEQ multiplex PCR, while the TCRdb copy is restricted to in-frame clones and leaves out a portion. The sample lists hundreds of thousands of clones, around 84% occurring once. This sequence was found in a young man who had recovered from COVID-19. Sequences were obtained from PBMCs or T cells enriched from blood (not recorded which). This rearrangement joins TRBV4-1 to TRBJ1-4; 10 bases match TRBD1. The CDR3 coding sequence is TGCGCCAGCAGGCAGGCCAGGGACAGGGGACCAGGCGAAAAACTGTTTTTT. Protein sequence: CASRQARDRGPGEKLFF.